These T cell receptor beta chains were read from a single sample in a study of neurological immune-mediated disorders. TCRdb reprocessed the 5' RACE reads via MiXCR and lists one record per CDR3 protein. Of about 65,000 distinct CDR3 sequences in the sample, 3.5% to 5% were seen once. The sample was PBMCs. These receptors all come from a man aged 50-60 years with multiple sclerosis. The CDR3 runs from the conserved cysteine through the conserved F or W. Fields, in order: clone size, CDR3 length, J gene, D gene, V gene, CDR3 protein, CDR3 DNA. The D gene is left open where the match is weak. Clone size is shown for a subset of rows, as once, few, many or a class of expanded clone.

many	13	TRBJ1-2	.	TRBV3-1	CASSHEPRAEYTF	TGTGCCAGCAGCCACGAACCCAGGGCGGAGTACACCTTC
many	16	TRBJ2-1	.	TRBV7-6	CASSLAPGPGHNEQFF	TGTGCCAGCAGCTTAGCGCCGGGACCCGGTCACAATGAGCAGTTCTTC
few	13	TRBJ2-3	.	TRBV24-1	CATSDLNTDTQYF	TGTGCCACCAGTGATTTAAATACAGATACGCAGTATTTT
many	16	TRBJ2-1	TRBD2	TRBV6-2/TRBV6-3	CASSYALAGVRNEQFF	TGTGCCAGCAGTTACGCCCTAGCGGGGGTGAGGAATGAGCAGTTCTTC
few	15	TRBJ1-5	.	TRBV20-1	CSAKTWGKGNQPQHF	TGCAGTGCTAAGACATGGGGCAAAGGCAATCAGCCCCAGCATTTT
few	16	TRBJ1-5	.	TRBV20-1	CSASLTGKSDNQPQHF	TGCAGTGCTAGTTTGACCGGAAAATCCGACAATCAGCCCCAGCATTTT
few	14	TRBJ1-6	.	TRBV5-1	CASSIREYNSPLHF	TGCGCCAGCAGCATCCGGGAATATAATTCACCCCTCCACTTT
.	15	TRBJ1-5	.	TRBV7-2	CASSFSSGDRQPQNF	TGTGCCAGCAGCTTCTCGTCAGGGGATCGACAGCCCCAGAATTTT
many	17	TRBJ1-1	TRBD1	TRBV5-1	CASSPSPGTGLNTEAFF	TGCGCCAGCAGCCCCAGTCCCGGGACAGGGTTGAACACTGAAGCTTTCTTT
many	15	TRBJ1-6	TRBD1	TRBV7-8	CASSRGQGYNSPLNF	TGTGCCAGCAGCAGAGGACAGGGATATAATTCACCCCTCAACTTT
many	15	TRBJ2-1	TRBD2	TRBV7-2	CASSQLAGGYNEQFF	TGTGCCAGCAGCCAACTAGCGGGGGGGTACAATGAGCAGTTCTTC
many	14	TRBJ1-2	.	TRBV5-1	CASRREASVYGYTF	TGCGCCAGCCGAAGGGAAGCATCAGTCTATGGCTACACCTTC
few	13	TRBJ1-4	.	TRBV7-8	CASSFGTVEKLFF	TGTGCCAGCAGCTTTGGGACGGTTGAAAAACTGTTTTTT
many	15	TRBJ2-2	TRBD1	TRBV7-9	CASSLMGQGSGELFF	TGTGCCAGCAGCTTAATGGGACAGGGCTCCGGGGAGCTGTTTTTT
many	16	TRBJ2-3	.	TRBV7-6	CASSLGTVLTTDTQYF	TGTGCCAGCAGCTTAGGGACAGTCCTCACCACAGATACGCAGTATTTT
many	14	TRBJ1-2	TRBD1	TRBV6-2/TRBV6-3	CASSRGQGAYGYTF	TGTGCCAGCAGCAGAGGACAGGGAGCCTATGGCTACACCTTC
many	14	TRBJ1-1	.	TRBV20-1	CSARGVGLNTEAFF	TGCAGTGCTAGAGGGGTCGGCCTGAACACTGAAGCTTTCTTT
many	15	TRBJ2-1	TRBD2	TRBV9	CASTNGGLAGNRQFF	TGTGCCAGCACCAACGGAGGTCTAGCGGGGAATCGGCAGTTCTTC
many	15	TRBJ2-7	TRBD1	TRBV7-2	CASSSWDRANYEQYF	TGTGCCAGCAGCTCCTGGGACAGGGCGAACTACGAGCAGTACTTC
many	13	TRBJ1-5	.	TRBV20-1	CSASRPNNQPQHF	TGCAGTGCTAGCCGACCAAATAATCAGCCCCAGCATTTT
many	13	TRBJ2-1	TRBD1	TRBV7-2	CASSTGQGSTKFF	TGTGCCAGCAGCACGGGACAGGGATCTACAAAGTTCTTC
many	16	TRBJ2-7	.	TRBV4-1	CASSNTFRDTSYEQYF	TGCGCCAGCAGTAATACCTTCCGGGACACCTCCTACGAGCAGTACTTC
many	14	TRBJ2-5	TRBD1	TRBV4-1	CASSQRGQQETQYF	TGCGCCAGCAGCCAACGGGGACAGCAAGAGACCCAGTACTTC
few	13	TRBJ1-1	.	TRBV3-1	CASSLGRGTEAFF	TGTGCCAGCAGCCTTGGTAGGGGCACTGAAGCTTTCTTT
few	12	TRBJ2-1	.	TRBV7-2	CASTRQYNEQFF	TGTGCCAGCACCAGACAATACAATGAGCAGTTCTTC
many	16	TRBJ2-2	TRBD1	TRBV5-1	CASTLGQGPSTGELFF	TGCGCCAGCACCCTAGGACAGGGGCCATCCACCGGGGAGCTGTTTTTT
many	13	TRBJ1-2	.	TRBV7-9	CASRVGGDYGYTF	TGTGCCAGCAGGGTAGGAGGCGACTATGGCTACACCTTC
many	15	TRBJ1-3	.	TRBV4-3	CANSQGSRVGNTIYF	TGCGCCAACAGCCAAGGGTCCAGGGTGGGAAACACCATATATTTT
.	13	TRBJ2-1	.	TRBV20-1	CSARLSSDNEQFF	TGCAGTGCTAGATTGTCCAGCGACAATGAGCAGTTCTTC
many	15	TRBJ2-2	.	TRBV5-5	CASLSRKENTGELFF	TGTGCCAGCTTATCGCGGAAAGAGAACACCGGGGAGCTGTTTTTT
many	16	TRBJ2-5	TRBD2	TRBV11-2	CASSSGTSGDVETQYF	TGTGCCAGCAGCTCCGGGACTAGCGGGGATGTGGAGACCCAGTACTTC
many	13	TRBJ1-4	.	TRBV20-1	CSARDSANEKLFF	TGCAGTGCTAGAGACAGCGCTAATGAAAAACTGTTTTTT
many	18	TRBJ1-1	TRBD1	TRBV7-8	CASSLVATGGSWDTEAFF	TGTGCCAGCAGCTTAGTAGCAACAGGGGGCTCTTGGGACACTGAAGCTTTCTTT
.	17	TRBJ2-1	TRBD2	TRBV5-4	CASSFPTSGSSYNEQFF	TGTGCCAGCAGCTTTCCTACTAGCGGTAGCTCCTACAATGAGCAGTTCTTC
medium-sized	13	TRBJ1-1	.	TRBV2	CASGRNQNTEAFF	TGTGCCAGCGGGCGGAACCAGAACACTGAAGCTTTCTTT
many	15	TRBJ1-2	.	TRBV3-1	CASSQVLGQTYGYTF	TGTGCCAGCAGCCAAGTACTAGGACAGACCTATGGCTACACCTTC
many	15	TRBJ1-6	TRBD1	TRBV5-1	CASSPGTEPNSPLNF	TGCGCCAGCAGCCCGGGGACAGAGCCCAATTCACCCCTCAACTTT
.	11	TRBJ2-3	.	TRBV29-1	CSVEQGDTQYF	TGCAGCGTTGAACAGGGTGATACGCAGTATTTT
few	13	TRBJ1-1	.	TRBV12-5	CASGLVMATPPFF	TGTGCTAGTGGTTTGGTTATGGCGACACCTCCTTTCTTT
many	15	TRBJ1-6	.	TRBV12-3/TRBV12-4	CASSPDRPLWSPLHF	TGTGCCAGCAGTCCCGACAGGCCCCTCTGGTCACCCCTCCACTTT
many	18	TRBJ2-2	TRBD2	TRBV12-3/TRBV12-4	CASRSRLAGGKNTGELFF	TGTGCCAGCAGATCCCGACTAGCGGGGGGGAAGAACACCGGGGAGCTGTTTTTT
many	15	TRBJ1-1	.	TRBV14	CASSQLGITNTEAFF	TGTGCCAGCAGCCAGCTCGGAATAACGAACACTGAAGCTTTCTTT
many	15	TRBJ1-3	.	TRBV12-3/TRBV12-4	CASNAQRGAGNTIYF	TGTGCCAGCAACGCCCAAAGAGGGGCTGGAAACACCATATATTTT
many	15	TRBJ1-2	TRBD1	TRBV4-1	CASSQDPGGNYGYTF	TGCGCCAGCAGCCAAGATCCAGGGGGGAACTATGGCTACACCTTC
many	14	TRBJ2-1	.	TRBV9	CASSAGFSTNEQFF	TGTGCCAGCAGCGCGGGATTTAGCACGAATGAGCAGTTCTTC
many	15	TRBJ1-2	.	TRBV27	CASSIKIGVNYGYTF	TGTGCCAGCAGCATTAAAATTGGGGTCAACTATGGCTACACCTTC
many	17	TRBJ1-5	.	TRBV7-9	CASSYRSGPYSNQPQHF	TGTGCCAGCAGCTATAGATCAGGACCTTATAGCAATCAGCCCCAGCATTTT
many	13	TRBJ1-1	.	TRBV12-3/TRBV12-4	CASSRYMNTEAFF	TGTGCCAGCAGTCGATACATGAACACTGAAGCTTTCTTT
many	15	TRBJ1-3	.	TRBV4-2	CASSPMRGNGNTIYF	TGTGCCAGCAGCCCTATGAGAGGGAATGGAAACACCATATATTTT